This T cell receptor beta chain was profiled in a study of T cells in Graves' hyperthyroidism and ophthalmopathy. The study's findings and limits: Most clonotypes that expanded in the thyroid above 0.001 also showed up in blood.

The germline V gene has CDR1 MDHEN and CDR2 SYDVKM. The CDR3 runs 14 residues. The ends were cut back, 5 bases at V and 5 bases at J, with 15 bases in the middle. This clonotype occurred many times. The antigen is not known. TCR beta CDR3 regions were amplified from RNA transcripts. An initial round of RT-PCR targeting the TCR CDR3 relied on the HTBI primer set. Using its own MiXCR run on the multiplex PCR reads, TCRdb lists one record per CDR3 protein. The sample lists some 700,000 distinct CDR3 sequences, 15% to 20% occurring once. The TCR comes from a man in his fifties or sixties with Graves' hyperthyroidism. The chain is built from TRBV28 and TRBJ1-2; tentative D call: TRBD1 (5 bases). Sample: blood. In nucleotides, the CDR3 is TGTGCCAGCAGTATGGGGCAGGGTAGTTATGGCTACACCTTC. Translated, it gives CASSMGQGSYGYTF.